The 30 T cell receptor beta chains below come from one sample, sequenced in a study of blood T cell repertoires in COVID-19. Libraries were prepared by immunoSEQ multiplex PCR; TCRdb keeps only in-frame clonotypes and omits some of them. The sample yields 77,000 or so clones, around nine tenths seen once. The sample taken for sequencing was peripheral blood. The receptors were sampled from a man aged 50 or older with active COVID-19.

The chain carries TRBV4-3 and TRBJ1-2; D gene uncertain. Trimming cost V 0 bases and J 5 bases, with 7 bases left between them. CDR1 is LGHNA and CDR2 is YSLEER in the germline V gene. The CDR3 extends over 13 amino acids. DNA for the CDR3: TGCGCCAGCAGCCAAGATCCTAGTTATGGCTACACCTTC. This encodes CASSQDPSYGYTF.

The rearrangement links TRBV10-3 to TRBJ2-7; D is perhaps TRBD1 (6 bases). V lost 7 bases and J 3 bases, leaving 13 bases between the germline ends. Looked up from germline, CDR1 is ENHRY and CDR2 is SYGVKD. CDR3 length equals 13 residues. In nucleotides, the CDR3 is TGTGCCATCACCGGGACACTAAACTACGAGCAGTACTTC. This translates into CAITGTLNYEQYF.

This chain connects TRBV5-1 to TRBJ2-7; D uncertain. This CDR3 spans 12 amino acids. The germline V and J ends were trimmed by 0 bases and 5 bases, with 6 bases remaining between them. Germline V gives CDR1 SGHRS, CDR2 YFSETQ. CDR3 sequence reads: CASSLGRNEQYF. In nucleotides, the CDR3 is TGCGCCAGCAGCTTGGGGCGGAACGAGCAGTACTTC.

This rearrangement joins TRBV6-1 to TRBJ2-1, with D tentatively TRBD1 (5 bases). The V gene lost 2 bases and the J gene lost 6 bases, with 8 bases spanning the gap. This CDR3 is 13 amino acids long. The germline CDR1 and CDR2 sequences are MNHNS and SASEGT. The CDR3 sequence: CASSEIQGNEQFF. CDR3 coding DNA: TGTGCCAGCAGTGAAATCCAGGGCAATGAGCAGTTCTTC.

V is TRBV28 and J is TRBJ2-7, with D possibly being TRBD1 (6 bases). Germline V gene lookup returns CDR1 MDHEN and CDR2 SYDVKM. The CDR3 spans 14 residues. V shed 10 bases and J shed 1 base, with 17 bases lying between them. CDR3 sequence (DNA): TGTGCCACCCTCCGGACAGCGACTTCCTACGAGCAGTACTTC. This codes for CATLRTATSYEQYF.

The gene calls are TRBV30 and TRBJ1-5; tentatively, D is TRBD1 (6 bases). The CDR3 totals 16 residues. Per germline, CDR1 GTSNPN and CDR2 SVGIG (reference sequence). V was pared by 0 bases and J by 0 bases, with 12 bases between. Written as DNA, the CDR3 is TGTGCCTGGAGTGTAGGGACAACGAATAGCAATCAGCCCCAGCATTTT. Encoded protein: CAWSVGTTNSNQPQHF.

The CDR3 region has the DNA TGTGCCAGCAGTGATAACAGCTACGAGCAGTACTTC. Amino acid sequence: CASSDNSYEQYF. The chain uses TRBV2 and TRBJ2-7; no definite D call. Trimming pared 3 bases from V and 3 bases from J, leaving 6 bases between. The germline V gene has CDR1 SNHLY and CDR2 FYNNEI. This CDR3 spans 12 amino acids.

The rearrangement uses TRBV12-5 and TRBJ2-3; D perhaps matches TRBD2 (5 bases). V was clipped by 3 bases and J by 2 bases, with 12 bases between them. Germline-derived CDR1 and CDR2 are LGHNT and FRNRAP. CDR3 length equals 15 residues. CDR3 coding DNA: TGTGCTAGTGGTTTTGATCCGGGATTCACAGATACGCAGTATTTT. Protein product: CASGFDPGFTDTQYF.

The chain joins TRBV6-5 to TRBJ2-1, with 8 bases aligning to TRBD2. The length of the CDR3 is 13 residues. Looked up from germline, CDR1 is MNHEY and CDR2 is SVGAGI. Trimming took 7 bases from V and 8 from J; bases not matched to a gene: 7. CDR3 sequence reads: CASKRELWDEQFF. In DNA form, the CDR3 reads TGTGCCAGCAAGCGGGAGCTTTGGGATGAGCAGTTCTTC.

This chain joins TRBV27 and TRBJ1-4; D not certain. V shed 3 bases and J shed 8 bases, with 19 bases lying between them. Germline V CDR1 and CDR2: MNHEY, SMNVEV (reference sequence). This CDR3 comprises 16 residues. The CDR3: CASSLKAGGVEEKLFF. In nucleotides, the CDR3 is TGTGCCAGCAGTTTGAAGGCAGGCGGGGTGGAGGAAAAACTGTTTTTT. Variable domain in full (rest from reference TRBV27 and TRBJ1-4): EAQVTQNPRYLITVTGKKLTVTCSQNMNHEYMSWYRQDPGLGLRQIYYSMNVEVTDKGDVPEGYKVSRKEKRNFPLILESPSPNQTSLYFCASSLKAGGVEEKLFFGSGTQLSVL.

Remarks on this clone: This specimen includes other DNA sequences encoding the same CDR3. CDR3 in DNA: TGTGCCAGCAGCTTAAGCGGGGGGAGCTCCTACAATGAGCAGTTCTTC. Protein sequence: CASSLSGGSSYNEQFF. The V call is TRBV7-2, the J call TRBJ2-1; TRBD2 agrees at 9 bases. This CDR3 has 16 residues. Looked up from germline, CDR1 is SGHTA and CDR2 is FQGNSA. The junction had 2 bases not matched to a gene; V was cut back by 2 bases and J by 0 bases.

This chain uses TRBV2 with TRBJ2-4; D perhaps matches TRBD1 (5 bases). Germline V lookup: CDR1 SNHLY, CDR2 FYNNEI. The CDR3 has 15 residues. The germline V and J ends were trimmed by 6 bases and 0 bases, with 12 bases remaining between them. CDR3 DNA sequence: TGTGCCAGCAGCGGCAGGGTTGGAGCCAAAAACATTCAGTACTTC. Its translation: CASSGRVGAKNIQYF.

V and J are TRBV28 and TRBJ1-5; D is unclear. Trimming stripped 9 bases from V and 2 bases from J, with 11 bases between. Germline V gene sequence: CDR1 MDHEN, CDR2 SYDVKM. The CDR3 is made up of 13 amino acids. The CDR3 coding sequence is TGTGCCAGTGCGGGGTTCGGCAATCAGCCCCAGCATTTT. This gives the protein CASAGFGNQPQHF.

The chain carries TRBV6-5 and TRBJ2-7; the match to TRBD1 covers 8 bases. The J segment lost 1 base and the V segment lost 6 bases, leaving 8 bases of the junction unmatched. Germline V gene lookup returns CDR1 MNHEY and CDR2 SVGAGI. CDR3 length: 15 residues. The chain's CDR3 is CASSQGAAPSYEQYF. CDR3 DNA: TGTGCCAGCAGCCAGGGGGCAGCCCCTTCCTACGAGCAGTACTTC.

This chain joins TRBV5-1 and TRBJ2-7; D unresolved. This CDR3 is built from 12 residues. With 6 bases removed from V and 2 bases from J, the gap between germline ends came to 9 bases. Looked up from germline, CDR1 is SGHRS and CDR2 is YFSETQ. The CDR3 loop reads CASTDSTYEQYF. The CDR3 bases are TGCGCCAGCACTGACTCCACCTACGAGCAGTACTTC.

Here the CDR3 DNA reads TGTGCCAGCAGCAGCGGGACCTCCCTTAGCTATGGCTACACCTTC. Translation: CASSSGTSLSYGYTF. The rearrangement joins TRBV11-2 to TRBJ1-2; maybe TRBD1 (5 bases). The CDR3 covers 15 residues. Germline CDR1 SGHAT, CDR2 FQNNGV. V lost 5 bases to trimming and J lost 4 bases, with 17 bases between them.

The rearrangement uses TRBV5-1 and TRBJ1-1, with TRBD1 as a possible D gene (6 bases). The germline gives CDR1 SGHRS, CDR2 YFSETQ. Deletions cut 5 bases from V and 0 bases from J, with 14 bases between. This CDR3 comprises 15 residues. This CDR3 is CASRAGDVMNTEAFF. In DNA form, the CDR3 reads TGCGCCAGCAGGGCAGGGGATGTCATGAACACTGAAGCTTTCTTT.

This chain links TRBV7-8 with TRBJ2-7; tentative D call: TRBD1 (6 bases). Per the germline V gene, CDR1 is SGHVS and CDR2 is FQNEAQ. V was shortened by 4 bases and J by 3 bases, with 13 bases between the two germline ends. The CDR3 sequence is 14 residues long. CDR3 nucleotides: TGTGCCAGCAGCTATTCACAGGGCTACTACGAGCAGTACTTC. Protein sequence: CASSYSQGYYEQYF. The full variable domain, in which reference TRBV7-8 and TRBJ2-7 provide the parts outside the CDR3, is GAGVSQSPRYKVAKRGQDVALRCDPISGHVSLFWYQQALGQGPEFLTYFQNEAQLDKSGLPSDRFFAERPEGSVSTLKIQRTQQEDSAVYLCASSYSQGYYEQYFGPGTRLTVT.

V gene TRBV12-1 combines with J gene TRBJ2-5; whether TRBD1, the table's D call, matches the DNA was not checked. TRBV12-1 constitutes a pseudogene. The CDR3 has 20 amino acids. The CDR3 DNA sequence: TGTGCCAGCAGCTTTCGCCGAGCTAGGTGGACAACACCCGTGGGAGAGACCCAGTACTTC. This codes for CASSFRRARWTTPVGETQYF.

The rearrangement uses TRBV19 and TRBJ1-5; D is unresolved. Trimming stripped 6 bases from V and 3 bases from J, with 12 bases between. The germline CDR1 and CDR2 sequences are LNHDA and SQIVND (reference sequence). The CDR3 extends over 14 amino acids. CDR3: CASRGTRVNQPQHF. In DNA form, the CDR3 reads TGTGCCAGTAGGGGCACGAGGGTCAATCAGCCCCAGCATTTT.

The V call is TRBV5-6, the J call TRBJ1-5; 7 nucleotides match TRBD1. J lost 2 bases, V lost 0 bases, and 5 bases had no gene match. Germline V gene sequence: CDR1 SGHDT, CDR2 YYEEEE. The CDR3 contains 16 residues. The CDR3 reads CASSLAGTARNQPQHF. The CDR3 DNA sequence: TGTGCCAGCAGCTTGGCGGGGACAGCACGCAATCAGCCCCAGCATTTT.

V is TRBV6-5 and J is TRBJ1-2, with D uncertain. The CDR3 sequence is 12 residues long. The germline V and J ends were trimmed by 8 bases and 6 bases, with 13 bases remaining between them. Germline V gene data show CDR1 as MNHEY and CDR2 as SVGAGI. In nucleotides, the CDR3 is TGTGCCAGCGTGACGGGTGGAGATGGCTACACCTTC. Protein sequence: CASVTGGDGYTF.

The chain has TRBV19 and TRBJ2-5, with D unresolved. The length of the CDR3 is 11 residues. Per the germline V gene, CDR1 is LNHDA and CDR2 is SQIVND (reference sequence). V lost 6 bases and J 2 bases, leaving 4 bases between the germline ends. The CDR3: CASRLQETQYF. CDR3 bases: TGTGCCAGTAGACTGCAAGAGACCCAGTACTTC.

The V call is TRBV7-2, the J call TRBJ2-1, with D perhaps matching TRBD2 (6 bases). V lost 1 base to trimming and J lost 7 bases, with 14 bases between them. CDR1 is SGHTA, CDR2 FQGNSA, per germline. CDR3 length: 15 amino acids. CDR3 nucleotide sequence: TGTGCCAGCAGCTTAGAAGGGACTGTACAAAATGAGCAGTTCTTC. Translation: CASSLEGTVQNEQFF. Full variable domain (outside the CDR3, taken from reference TRBV7-2 and TRBJ2-1): GAGVSQSPSNKVTEKGKDVELRCDPISGHTALYWYRQSLGQGLEFLIYFQGNSAPDKSGLPSDRFSAERTGGSVSTLTIQRTQQEDSAVYLCASSLEGTVQNEQFFGPGTRLTVL.

The genes are TRBV28 and TRBJ1-5; D possibly corresponds to TRBD1 (6 bases). This CDR3 has 15 residues. V lost 4 bases to trimming and J lost 0 bases, with 10 bases between them. Germline assignment: CDR1 MDHEN and CDR2 SYDVKM. The CDR3 here is CASSWGTFSNQPQHF. As DNA, the CDR3 is TGTGCCAGCAGTTGGGGGACATTTAGCAATCAGCCCCAGCATTTT.

The chain recombines TRBV6-6 with TRBJ2-2; no reliable D call. CDR1 MNHNY and CDR2 SVGAGI come from the germline V gene (reference sequence). The CDR3 is made up of 11 amino acids. The V gene lost 8 bases and the J gene lost 7 bases, with 8 bases spanning the gap. The CDR3 bases are TGTGCCAGCCTTTCGGGCGGGGAGCTGTTTTTT. Translation: CASLSGGELFF.

A few counts support this clone. The J gene is TRBJ1-2, the V gene TRBV6-4; possible D gene TRBD1, 5 bases. V dropped 7 bases and J dropped 8 bases, with 26 bases sitting between them. The CDR3 loop spans 16 amino acids. The V gene's germline CDR1 is MRHNA and CDR2 SNTAGT. The CDR3 loop reads CASTSEPGTAVGGYTF. The CDR3 DNA is TGTGCCAGCACTAGTGAACCCGGGACTGCCGTCGGGGGCTACACCTTC.

V and J are TRBV3-1 (or the pseudogene TRBV3-2) and TRBJ2-5; 9 bases are shared with TRBD2. This CDR3 is 15 amino acids long. The germline V gene encodes CDR1 LGHDT and CDR2 YNNKEL (reference sequence). The trim removed 5 bases at V and 5 bases at J, leaving 9 bases unmatched. The CDR3, as DNA: TGTGCCAGCAGCGGTTTGCGGGGGGGCGTTGAGACCCAGTACTTC. This sequence encodes CASSGLRGGVETQYF.

DNA of the CDR3: TGTGCCAGCAGCCACCGCGGGCAGGGGGACAATGAGCAGTTCTTC. Amino acids: CASSHRGQGDNEQFF. The rearrangement joins TRBV14 to TRBJ2-1, with TRBD1 identical over 7 bases. V dropped 3 bases and J dropped 5; count of bases not matched to a gene: 7. The V gene's germline CDR1 is SGHDN and CDR2 FVKESK. This CDR3 is 15 amino acids long.

This sequence joins TRBV6-6 and TRBJ2-7, with 7 nucleotides matching TRBD2. In germline, CDR1 is MNHNY, CDR2 SVGAGI (reference sequence). V was pared by 3 bases and J by 2 bases, with 10 bases of the junction left unmatched. The CDR3 totals 16 residues. The CDR3 DNA reads as TGTGCCAGCAGTTATAGCCGCGGGAGTGTCCCCTACGAGCAGTACTTC. Protein sequence: CASSYSRGSVPYEQYF.